The 21 T cell receptor beta chains below were found in one sample sequenced in a study of T cells after yellow fever vaccination. TCRdb reprocessed the 5' RACE reads with MiXCR, giving one entry per CDR3 protein. This sample has some 110,000 distinct CDR3 sequences, with about 7% found just once. The source material was CD4+ T cells sorted from PBMCs, sampled 10 to 11 days after the first yellow fever vaccination. These receptors were collected from a young man who received the YFV17D yellow fever vaccine.

This clonotype was observed a few times. The chain combines TRBV20-1 with TRBJ2-2; TRBD1 aligns across 9 bases. The length of the CDR3 is 15 residues. Germline CDR1 and CDR2: DFQATT and SNEGSKA (reference sequence). Trimming cost V 5 bases and J 1 base; bases outside gene matches: 5. The CDR3 region has the DNA TGCAGTGCTCACGGGACAGGGAGGAACACCGGGGAGCTGTTTTTT. Amino acids: CSAHGTGRNTGELFF.

This clonotype came up many times. The rearrangement joins TRBV24-1 to TRBJ1-5; TRBD1 is a possible D gene (6 bases). V lost 8 bases and J lost 5, with 33 bases in between. This CDR3 is built from 20 residues. Germline CDR1 and CDR2: KGHDR and SFDVKD. CDR3 nucleotide sequence: TGTGCCACCACCAATGGTCCTCGAGGGGGAGGTCAAACGGGATATCAGCCCCAGCATTTT. As protein: CATTNGPRGGGQTGYQPQHF.

This clonotype was detected ten times or more. This chain connects TRBV7-6 to TRBJ2-5; TRBD1 matches at 8 bases. Germline CDR1 SGHVS, CDR2 FNYEAQ. The CDR3 spans 17 residues. The trim removed 1 base at V and 1 base at J, leaving 8 bases unmatched. CDR3 region: CASSLGVTGATQETQYF. CDR3 in DNA: TGTGCCAGCAGCTTAGGTGTGACAGGGGCGACCCAAGAGACCCAGTACTTC.

This clonotype has at least ten counts. This chain uses TRBV6-5 with TRBJ1-4; D possibly corresponds to TRBD1 (5 bases). The CDR3 consists of 14 residues. The germline V gene has CDR1 MNHEY and CDR2 SVGAGI. Deletions cut 8 bases from V and 5 bases from J, with 15 bases between. This chain's CDR3 is CASLTPGGNEKLFF. CDR3 DNA: TGTGCCAGCCTAACCCCTGGGGGGAATGAAAAACTGTTTTTT.

This clonotype was counted ten times or more. The chain combines TRBV9 with TRBJ2-5, with a tentative D call TRBD1 (6 bases). The CDR3 runs to 16 residues. Germline V gene data show CDR1 as SGDLS and CDR2 as YYNGEE. Trimming left V 1 base short and J 3 bases short, with 16 bases between. CDR3 in DNA: TGTGCCAGCAGCGTAACCCCTTTAGGACAGAAAGAGACCCAGTACTTC. Residues: CASSVTPLGQKETQYF. Complete variable domain (other parts from reference TRBV9 and TRBJ2-5): DSGVTQTPKHLITATGQRVTLRCSPRSGDLSVYWYQQSLDQGLQFLIQYYNGEERAKGNILERFSAQQFPDLHSELNLSSLELGDSALYFCASSVTPLGQKETQYFGPGTRLLVL.

The sample holds many counts of this clonotype. The chain has TRBV4-3 and TRBJ2-5; D uncertain. CDR3 length equals 16 residues. CDR1 and CDR2 (germline): LGHNA, YSLEER. V lost 0 bases and J 2 bases, leaving 13 bases between the germline ends. The CDR3 sequence: CASSQEFARGQETQYF. CDR3 DNA: TGCGCCAGCAGCCAAGAATTTGCCCGAGGTCAAGAGACCCAGTACTTC.

This clonotype was observed at least ten times. The rearrangement uses TRBV20-1 and TRBJ1-1; D remains ambiguous. The V end was cut by 0 bases, the J end by 0 bases, with 17 bases between. CDR1 DFQATT and CDR2 SNEGSKA come from the germline V gene (reference sequence). CDR3 length: 17 amino acids. CDR3 in amino acids: CSAREASLYIMNTEAFF. CDR3 nucleotide sequence: TGCAGTGCTAGAGAGGCCTCTCTCTATATCATGAACACTGAAGCTTTCTTT.

This clonotype was counted at least ten times. This sequence joins TRBV19 and TRBJ1-2; TRBD1 might be the D (5 bases). The CDR3 consists of 14 residues. V was pared by 3 bases and J by 4 bases, with 12 bases between. Per germline, CDR1 LNHDA and CDR2 SQIVND (reference sequence). This CDR3 reads CASSIGGEVYGYTF. The CDR3 region has the DNA TGTGCCAGTAGTATTGGGGGAGAGGTCTATGGCTACACCTTC. The full variable domain, with the rest looked up from reference TRBV19 and TRBJ1-2, is DGGITQSPKYLFRKEGQNVTLSCEQNLNHDAMYWYRQDPGQGLRLIYYSQIVNDFQKGDIAEGYSVSREKKESFPLTVTSAQKNPTAFYLCASSIGGEVYGYTFGSGTRLTVV.

The table lists this clonotype with a few counts. V and J are TRBV5-4 and TRBJ1-2, with D unclear. Trimming removed 3 bases at V and 8 bases at J, with 11 bases between. Germline CDR1 and CDR2: SGHNT and YYREEE (reference sequence). The length of the CDR3 is 12 residues. Written as DNA, the CDR3 is TGTGCCAGCAGCTGGGAAGGACGGGGCTACACCTTC. It translates to CASSWEGRGYTF. Based on the CDR3 plus reference TRBV5-4 and TRBJ1-2, the full variable domain is ETGVTQSPTHLIKTRGQQVTLRCSSQSGHNTVSWYQQALGQGPQFIFQYYREEENGRGNFPPRFSGLQFPNYSSELNVNALELDDSALYLCASSWEGRGYTFGSGTRLTVV.

This clonotype was seen many times. This rearrangement joins TRBV5-1 to TRBJ1-1; D might be TRBD1 (5 bases). Germline loops: CDR1 SGHRS, CDR2 YFSETQ. The CDR3 loop spans 15 amino acids. V was clipped by 0 bases and J by 0 bases, with 9 bases between them. CDR3 sequence: CASSLVSGLNTEAFF. The CDR3 region has the DNA TGCGCCAGCAGCTTGGTCTCGGGGCTGAACACTGAAGCTTTCTTT.

The chain has TRBV5-4 and TRBJ2-5; 12 nucleotides agree with TRBD2. This CDR3 has 16 amino acids. Germline trimming cut 2 bases from V and 1 base from J; bases unmatched to any gene: 3. Germline CDR1 reads SGHNT; CDR2 reads YYREEE (reference sequence). For the CDR3, the DNA is TGTGCCAGCAGCTTAGGACTAGCGGGGCCCCAAGAGACCCAGTACTTC. It specifies CASSLGLAGPQETQYF. Filled out from reference TRBV5-4 and TRBJ2-5, the complete variable domain reads ETGVTQSPTHLIKTRGQQVTLRCSSQSGHNTVSWYQQALGQGPQFIFQYYREEENGRGNFPPRFSGLQFPNYSSELNVNALELDDSALYLCASSLGLAGPQETQYFGPGTRLLVL.

This clonotype was recorded at least ten times. The chain combines TRBV11-2 with TRBJ2-1, with TRBD2 matching 10 bases. Germline values: CDR1 SGHAT, CDR2 FQNNGV. CDR3 length equals 15 residues. V lost 4 bases to trimming and J lost 6 bases; unmatched junction nucleotides: 6. The CDR3 DNA is TGTGCCAGCAGCTCCGGACTAGCGGTAGGCAATGAGCAGTTCTTC. Its translation is CASSSGLAVGNEQFF.

This clonotype was detected ten times or more. J is TRBJ2-3 and V is TRBV7-2; TRBD2 aligns across 14 bases. From germline, CDR1 is SGHTA and CDR2 FQGNSA. Trimming removed 7 bases from V and 5 bases from J; junction bases left unmatched: 5. The CDR3 contains 15 residues. CDR3 in DNA: TGTGCCAGCAAGCCGGGACTAGCGGGGGTAGATACGCAGTATTTT. This translates into CASKPGLAGVDTQYF.

In regard to this clonotype: A much larger clone lies one base from this, so it may be a read error. The CDR3 coding sequence is TGTGCCAGCAGTGAATCCCCTAGCGGGGGTCACAATGAGCAGTTCTTC. It translates to CASSESPSGGHNEQFF. The rearrangement uses TRBV25-1 and TRBJ2-1; TRBD2 matches 10 bases. The CDR3 consists of 16 residues. With 1 base clipped from V and 5 bases from J, the junction kept 5 bases outside the gene matches. The germline V gene has CDR1 MGHDK and CDR2 SYGVNS.

This clonotype occurred many times. The V gene is TRBV5-1, the J gene TRBJ2-3, with D uncertain. V was cut by 0 bases and J by 4 bases, with 9 bases left in between. Per the germline V gene, CDR1 is SGHRS and CDR2 is YFSETQ. The CDR3 covers 14 residues. CDR3: CASSLASTPDTQYF. The CDR3 DNA reads as TGCGCCAGCAGCTTGGCCTCCACCCCAGATACGCAGTATTTT.

This clonotype has at least ten counts. The V and J genes are TRBV5-1 and TRBJ2-1, with 8 bases lining up with TRBD1. The germline V gene encodes CDR1 SGHRS and CDR2 YFSETQ. V lost 4 bases to trimming and J lost 4 bases; unmatched junction nucleotides: 13. CDR3 length equals 17 residues. The CDR3 is CASSSPPGQASYNEQFF. CDR3 DNA: TGCGCCAGCAGCAGCCCACCGGGACAGGCTTCTTACAATGAGCAGTTCTTC.

This clonotype appeared many times. The V call is TRBV4-3, the J call TRBJ2-3; no clear D. Germline CDR1 LGHNA, CDR2 YSLEER. The CDR3 loop spans 17 amino acids. Between the trimmed V and J ends, which lost 0 bases and 1 base, there was a span of 14 bases. The CDR3: CASSQDGLSWGTDTQYF. CDR3 bases: TGCGCCAGCAGCCAAGACGGGCTTAGTTGGGGCACAGATACGCAGTATTTT.

The CDR3 DNA sequence: TGTGCCAGCAGTTTCAGGACAGGGGGCTACAATGAGCAGTTCTTC. The encoded protein is CASSFRTGGYNEQFF. The rearrangement joins TRBV28 to TRBJ2-1, with 10 bases aligning to TRBD1. V dropped 3 bases and J dropped 3; count of bases not matched to a gene: 2. This CDR3 is 15 amino acids long. CDR1 and CDR2 from the germline V gene are MDHEN and SYDVKM.

To note about this clonotype: One base away lies a much larger clone, so this may be a sequencing read error. The chain is built from TRBV20-1 and TRBJ2-5; TRBD2 agrees at 7 bases. The ends lost 2 bases at V and 9 bases at J; junction bases unmatched: 6. CDR3 length: 12 residues. Germline V lookup: CDR1 DFQATT, CDR2 SNEGSKA (reference sequence). The chain's CDR3 is CSARRSGEAQYF. The CDR3 DNA reads TGCAGTGCTAGACGCAGCGGGGAGGCCCAGTACTTC.

This clonotype has a count of ten or more. This chain joins TRBV7-3 and TRBJ2-3; D perhaps matches TRBD1 (5 bases). The CDR3 is 15 amino acids. CDR1 SGHTA and CDR2 FQGTGA come from the germline V gene. V dropped 1 base and J dropped 1 base, with 9 bases sitting between them. The DNA for the CDR3 is TGTGCCAGCAGCTTAAACGGACATGGCACAGATACGCAGTATTTT. This encodes CASSLNGHGTDTQYF.

This clonotype was observed many times. The CDR3 loop reads CASSTQGQTQYF. Written as DNA, the CDR3 is TGTGCCAGTAGTACTCAGGGGCAGACCCAGTACTTC. The chain joins TRBV19 to TRBJ2-5, with a possible D match to TRBD1 (6 bases). The CDR3 is 12 amino acids. The germline CDR1 and CDR2 sequences are LNHDA and SQIVND (reference sequence). Trimming left V 4 bases short and J 6 bases short, with 9 bases between.